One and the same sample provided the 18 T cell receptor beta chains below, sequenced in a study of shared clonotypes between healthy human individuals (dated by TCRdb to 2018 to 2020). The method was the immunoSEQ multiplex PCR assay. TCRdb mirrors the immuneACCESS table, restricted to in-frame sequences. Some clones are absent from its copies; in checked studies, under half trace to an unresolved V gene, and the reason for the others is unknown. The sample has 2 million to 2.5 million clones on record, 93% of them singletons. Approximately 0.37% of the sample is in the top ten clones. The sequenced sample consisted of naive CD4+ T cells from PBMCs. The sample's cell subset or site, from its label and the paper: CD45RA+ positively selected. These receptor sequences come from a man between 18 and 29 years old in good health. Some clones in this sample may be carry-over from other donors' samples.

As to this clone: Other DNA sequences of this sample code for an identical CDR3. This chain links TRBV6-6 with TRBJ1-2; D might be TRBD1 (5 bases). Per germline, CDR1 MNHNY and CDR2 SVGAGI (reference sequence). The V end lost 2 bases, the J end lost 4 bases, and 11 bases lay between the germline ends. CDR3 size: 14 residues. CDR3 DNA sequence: TGTGCCAGCAGTTACGGGCAGGGATCCTATGGCTACACCTTC. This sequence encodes CASSYGQGSYGYTF.

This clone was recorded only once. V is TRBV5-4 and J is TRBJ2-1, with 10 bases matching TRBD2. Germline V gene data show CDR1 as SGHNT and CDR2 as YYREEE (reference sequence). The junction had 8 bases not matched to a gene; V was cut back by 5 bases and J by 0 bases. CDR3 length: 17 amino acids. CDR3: CASRDGLAESSYNEQFF. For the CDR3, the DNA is TGTGCCAGCAGGGACGGACTAGCGGAATCCTCCTACAATGAGCAGTTCTTC.

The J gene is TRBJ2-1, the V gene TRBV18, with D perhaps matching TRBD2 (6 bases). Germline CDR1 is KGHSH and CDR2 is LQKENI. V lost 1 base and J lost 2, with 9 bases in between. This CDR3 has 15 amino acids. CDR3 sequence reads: CASSPLAETYNEQFF. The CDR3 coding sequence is TGTGCCAGCTCACCACTAGCGGAGACCTACAATGAGCAGTTCTTC.

Here the CDR3 DNA reads TGTGCCAGTAGTATATCTGGGAGGGTACCGGAGACCCAGTACTTC. This sequence encodes CASSISGRVPETQYF. The V gene is TRBV19, the J gene TRBJ2-5; 7 bases are shared with TRBD2. Germline trimming cut 2 bases from V and 5 bases from J; bases unmatched to any gene: 8. The CDR3 spans 15 residues. In germline, CDR1 is LNHDA, CDR2 SQIVND (reference sequence). Combining the CDR3 with reference TRBV19 and TRBJ2-5 gives the whole variable domain DGGITQSPKYLFRKEGQNVTLSCEQNLNHDAMYWYRQDPGQGLRLIYYSQIVNDFQKGDIAEGYSVSREKKESFPLTVTSAQKNPTAFYLCASSISGRVPETQYFGPGTRLLVL.

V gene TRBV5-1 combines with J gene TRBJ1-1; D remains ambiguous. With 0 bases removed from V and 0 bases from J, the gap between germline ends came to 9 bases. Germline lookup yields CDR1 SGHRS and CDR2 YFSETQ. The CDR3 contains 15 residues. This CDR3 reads CASSLAPTMNTEAFF. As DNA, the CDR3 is TGCGCCAGCAGCTTGGCCCCCACAATGAACACTGAAGCTTTCTTT.

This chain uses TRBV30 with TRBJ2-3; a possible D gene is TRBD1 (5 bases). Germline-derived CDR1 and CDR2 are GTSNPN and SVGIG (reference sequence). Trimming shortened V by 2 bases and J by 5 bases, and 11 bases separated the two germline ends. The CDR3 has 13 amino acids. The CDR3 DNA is TGTGCCTGGAGTCGACAGCCCAGAGATACGCAGTATTTT. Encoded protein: CAWSRQPRDTQYF.

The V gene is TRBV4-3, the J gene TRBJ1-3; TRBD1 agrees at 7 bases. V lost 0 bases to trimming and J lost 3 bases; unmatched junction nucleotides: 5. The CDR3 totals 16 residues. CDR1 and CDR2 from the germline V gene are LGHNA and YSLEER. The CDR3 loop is CASSQERRQGGNTIYF. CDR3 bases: TGCGCCAGCAGCCAAGAAAGGAGACAGGGTGGAAACACCATATATTTT.

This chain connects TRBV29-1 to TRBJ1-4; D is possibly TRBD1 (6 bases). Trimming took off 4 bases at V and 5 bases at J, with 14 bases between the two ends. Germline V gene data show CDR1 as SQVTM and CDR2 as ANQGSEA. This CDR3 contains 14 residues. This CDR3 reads CSVAPGTRNEKLFF. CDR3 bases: TGCAGCGTTGCCCCCGGGACACGGAATGAAAAACTGTTTTTT.

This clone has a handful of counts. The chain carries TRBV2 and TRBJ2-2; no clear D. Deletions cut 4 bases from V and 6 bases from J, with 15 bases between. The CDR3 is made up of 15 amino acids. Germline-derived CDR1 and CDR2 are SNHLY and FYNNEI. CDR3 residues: CASSGWASRSGELFF. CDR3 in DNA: TGTGCCAGCAGTGGATGGGCCAGTAGGTCCGGGGAGCTGTTTTTT.

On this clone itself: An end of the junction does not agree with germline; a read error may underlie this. The chain's CDR3 is CASSYRKPGHVHF. The CDR3 DNA reads as TGTGCCAGCAGTTACCGAAAACCGGGACACGTACACTTC. V is TRBV6-5 and J is TRBJ2-7; the D gene is possibly TRBD1 (6 bases). CDR3 length equals 13 residues. Germline lookup yields CDR1 MNHEY and CDR2 SVGAGI.

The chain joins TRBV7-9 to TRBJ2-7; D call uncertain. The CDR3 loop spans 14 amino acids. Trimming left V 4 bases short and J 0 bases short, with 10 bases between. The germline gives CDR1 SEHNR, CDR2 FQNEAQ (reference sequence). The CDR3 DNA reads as TGTGCCAGCAGCTCCTTTCTGAGCTCCTACGAGCAGTACTTC. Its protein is CASSSFLSSYEQYF.

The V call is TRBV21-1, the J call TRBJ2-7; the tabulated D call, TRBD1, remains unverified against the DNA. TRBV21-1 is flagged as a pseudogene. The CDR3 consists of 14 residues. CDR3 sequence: CASSKGQGSYEQYF. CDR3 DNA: TGTGCCAGCAGCAAGGGACAGGGATCCTACGAGCAGTACTTC.

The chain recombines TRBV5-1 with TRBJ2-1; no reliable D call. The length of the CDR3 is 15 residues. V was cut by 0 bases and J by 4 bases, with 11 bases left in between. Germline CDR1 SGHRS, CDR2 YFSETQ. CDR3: CASSLDTVYYNEQFF. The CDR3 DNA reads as TGCGCCAGCAGCTTGGATACCGTCTATTACAATGAGCAGTTCTTC.

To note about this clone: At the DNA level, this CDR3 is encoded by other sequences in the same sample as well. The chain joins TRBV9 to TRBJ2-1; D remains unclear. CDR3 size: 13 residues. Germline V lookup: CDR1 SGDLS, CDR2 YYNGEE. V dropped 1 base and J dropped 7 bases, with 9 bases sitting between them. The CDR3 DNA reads TGTGCCAGCAGCGTAACCCGTTCGAATGAGCAGTTCTTC. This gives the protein CASSVTRSNEQFF.

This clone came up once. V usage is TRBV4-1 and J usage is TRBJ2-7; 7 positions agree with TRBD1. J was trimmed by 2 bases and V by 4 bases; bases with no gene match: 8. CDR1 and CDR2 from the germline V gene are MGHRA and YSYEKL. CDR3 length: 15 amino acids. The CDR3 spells CASSRTRDRTYEQYF. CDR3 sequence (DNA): TGCGCCAGCAGCCGCACCCGGGACAGAACCTACGAGCAGTACTTC.

The DNA for the CDR3 is TGTGCTAGTGGTTTGGTAGTGGGTAGCGGCAAATACAGCTCCTACAATGAGCAGTTCTTC. This translates into CASGLVVGSGKYSSYNEQFF. The chain combines TRBV12-5 with TRBJ2-1; D is possibly TRBD2 (6 bases). Germline V CDR1 and CDR2: LGHNT, FRNRAP. The CDR3 extends over 20 amino acids. V lost 0 bases and J 0 bases, leaving 21 bases between the germline ends. Full variable domain (outside the CDR3, taken from reference TRBV12-5 and TRBJ2-1): DARVTQTPRHKVTEMGQEVTMRCQPILGHNTVFWYRQTMMQGLELLAYFRNRAPLDDSGMPKDRFSAEMPDATLATLKIQPSEPRDSAVYFCASGLVVGSGKYSSYNEQFFGPGTRLTVL.

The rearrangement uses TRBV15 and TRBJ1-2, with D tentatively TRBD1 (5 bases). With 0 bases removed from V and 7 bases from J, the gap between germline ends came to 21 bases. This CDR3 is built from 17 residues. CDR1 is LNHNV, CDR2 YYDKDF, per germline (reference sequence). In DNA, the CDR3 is TGTGCCACCAGCAGAGATATCGTCGAGGGGCGCGGAGGTGGCTACACCTTC. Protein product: CATSRDIVEGRGGGYTF.

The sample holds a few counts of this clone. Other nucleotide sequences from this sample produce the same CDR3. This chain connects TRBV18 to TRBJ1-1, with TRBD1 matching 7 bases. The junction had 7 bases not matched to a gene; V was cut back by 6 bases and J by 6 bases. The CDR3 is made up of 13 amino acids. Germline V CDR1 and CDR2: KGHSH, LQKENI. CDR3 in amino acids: CASSQLGGAEAFF. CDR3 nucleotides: TGTGCCAGCTCCCAGTTAGGGGGCGCTGAAGCTTTCTTT.